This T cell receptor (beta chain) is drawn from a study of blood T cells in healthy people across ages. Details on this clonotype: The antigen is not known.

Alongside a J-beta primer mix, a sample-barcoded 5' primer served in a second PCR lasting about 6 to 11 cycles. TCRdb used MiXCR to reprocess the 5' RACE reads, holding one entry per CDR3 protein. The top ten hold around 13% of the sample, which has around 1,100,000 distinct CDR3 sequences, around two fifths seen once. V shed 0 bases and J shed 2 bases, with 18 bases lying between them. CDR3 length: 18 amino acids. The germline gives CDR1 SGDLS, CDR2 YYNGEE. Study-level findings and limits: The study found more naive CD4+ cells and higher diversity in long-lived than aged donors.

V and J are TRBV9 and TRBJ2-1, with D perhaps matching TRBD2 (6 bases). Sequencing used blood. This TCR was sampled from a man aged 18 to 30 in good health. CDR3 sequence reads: CASSVGERRDLTYNEQFF. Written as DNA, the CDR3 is TGTGCCAGCAGCGTAGGGGAAAGGCGGGACCTGACCTACAATGAGCAGTTCTTC.